The rows below give T cell receptor beta chains drawn from one sample of a study of monozygotic twins with inflammatory bowel disease. TCRdb re-called the 5' RACE reads; one entry per CDR3 protein, DNA not given. This sample's table has under 200,000 distinct CDR3 sequences. Sample: blood. The receptors were sampled from a human donor with ulcerative colitis or Crohn's disease, or a healthy co-twin of an affected twin (not recorded which). The CDR3 runs from the conserved cysteine through the conserved F or W. Each record gives: V gene, J gene, CDR3 protein.

TRBV29-1,TRBJ1-2,CSVRPKDGYTF
TRBV28,TRBJ2-2,CASNGPQKPTGELFF
TRBV29-1,TRBJ2-7,CSVSGQGWNEQYF
TRBV7-2,TRBJ2-4,CASSFRGIEAKNIQYF
TRBV15,TRBJ2-7,CATSRDLSSREQYF
TRBV12-5,TRBJ2-7,CASGPLQGEGLLYEQYF
TRBV18,TRBJ1-2,CASSPNRDDGYTF
TRBV4-3,TRBJ2-2,CASSQEAGPNTGELFF
TRBV6-1,TRBJ1-5,CASRLTGLGNQPQHF
TRBV18,TRBJ1-1,CASSLSGFLLNTEAFF
TRBV20-1,TRBJ2-3,CSAGGKLAGTDTQYF
TRBV3-1,TRBJ1-3,CASSQPPFPRTESSGNTIYF
TRBV9,TRBJ2-3,CASSDETSATFTDTQYF
TRBV7-3,TRBJ2-5,CASSSATGVSETQYF
TRBV10-3,TRBJ2-7,CAILSAGTGAYEQYF
TRBV28,TRBJ2-2,CASRPLRRGSGRAGELFF
TRBV4-2,TRBJ2-1,CASSQPPDYNEQFF
TRBV5-6,TRBJ2-2,CASSLDGGLNTGELFF
TRBV11-1,TRBJ2-6,CASSFRVFDSPDSGANVLTF
TRBV7-9,TRBJ2-7,CASSLIGFYEQYF
TRBV4-1,TRBJ1-5,CASSHRLLGGNQPQHF
TRBV7-2,TRBJ2-3,CASRLLAGGPDTQYF
TRBV4-3,TRBJ1-2,CASSQGDRAPGRDGYTF